The clone carrying this TCR beta chain was seen at least ten times. The antigen is undetermined. Specified time point: newly diagnosed GD, antithyroid drugs for less than 3 months. With RNA extracted from PBMCs as input, the TCR library was made. The data are from a study of regulatory T cells in long-lasting Graves disease. Points from the study as a whole: Peripheral blood was the sole material, not thyroid tissue. Graves' patients with persistent disease showed TCR diversity lower than patients newly diagnosed. It was in persistent disease that TRBV28, TRBJ1-2 and TRBJ2-5 were favored. Comparison showed that persistent patients shared more public clonotypes (about 3,000) than new patients (966).

Trimming took 0 bases from V and 8 from J, leaving 16 bases between them. This CDR3 has 15 residues. The germline CDR1 and CDR2 sequences are MNHEY and SVGAGI. For TCR beta, libraries came from iRepertoire HTBI primers and Arm-PCR of CDR3 regions. Using its own MiXCR run on the multiplex PCR reads, TCRdb lists one record per CDR3 protein. The sample yields around 400,000 distinct CDR3 sequences, around 15% seen once. The starting material was peripheral blood mononuclear cells (PBMCs), obtained at new diagnosis, from a patient treated with antithyroid drugs. The J gene is TRBJ1-2, the V gene TRBV6-5; D unclear. This receptor was taken from a female donor with Graves disease. CDR3 in amino acids: CASSYSESPGGGYTF. Written as DNA, the CDR3 is TGTGCCAGCAGTTACTCTGAAAGTCCCGGTGGGGGCTACACCTTC.